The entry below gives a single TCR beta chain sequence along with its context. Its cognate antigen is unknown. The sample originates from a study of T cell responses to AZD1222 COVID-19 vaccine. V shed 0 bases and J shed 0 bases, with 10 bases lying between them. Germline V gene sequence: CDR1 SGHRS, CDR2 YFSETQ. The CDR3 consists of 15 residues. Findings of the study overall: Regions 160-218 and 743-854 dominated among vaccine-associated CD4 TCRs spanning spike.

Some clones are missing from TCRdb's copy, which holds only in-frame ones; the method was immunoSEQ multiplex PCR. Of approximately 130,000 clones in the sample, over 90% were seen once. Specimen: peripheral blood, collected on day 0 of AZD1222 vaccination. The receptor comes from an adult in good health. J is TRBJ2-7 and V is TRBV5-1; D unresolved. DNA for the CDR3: TGCGCCAGCAGCTTGGGAGCAGATCTCTCCTACGAGCAGTACTTC. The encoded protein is CASSLGADLSYEQYF.